A single sample is the source of the 32 T cell receptor beta chains below, sequenced in a study of T cell repertoires in cytomegalovirus infection. TCRdb redid the calling of the reads with MiXCR, one entry per CDR3 protein. The repertoire holds almost 500,000 distinct CDR3 sequences, around 10% seen once, with roughly 10% in the top ten. The sequenced material came from PBMCs. The receptors shown here come from a human donor in good health (CMV status not recorded). Some clones in this sample may be carry-over from other donors' samples.

This clonotype was seen at least ten times. The genes are TRBV10-3 and TRBJ1-2; D not resolved. Germline CDR1 is ENHRY and CDR2 is SYGVKD. Trimming removed 3 bases at V and 0 bases at J, with 8 bases between. The CDR3 has 14 amino acids. CDR3 residues: CAISDYTANYGYTF. In nucleotides, the CDR3 is TGTGCCATCAGTGATTATACAGCTAACTATGGCTACACCTTC.

Ten or more counts support this clonotype. The chain is built from TRBV7-2 and TRBJ1-2; the D gene is possibly TRBD1 (5 bases). This CDR3 has 13 amino acids. Germline-derived CDR1 and CDR2 are SGHTA and FQGNSA. V was cut by 2 bases and J by 8 bases, with 12 bases left in between. CDR3 region: CASSLFGQKGYTF. In DNA, the CDR3 is TGTGCCAGCAGCTTATTTGGACAAAAAGGCTACACCTTC.

This rearrangement joins TRBV5-5 to TRBJ2-1, with TRBD2 identical over 11 bases. The CDR3 has 16 residues. Losses at the gene ends were 4 bases for V and 5 bases for J; bases not matched to a gene: 8. CDR1 SGHKS and CDR2 YYEKEE come from the germline V gene (reference sequence). The chain's CDR3 is CASSPSGTSGNNEQFF. The CDR3 coding sequence is TGTGCCAGCAGCCCGTCCGGGACTAGCGGAAACAATGAGCAGTTCTTC.

At least ten counts were recorded for this clonotype. The chain is built from TRBV5-1 and TRBJ2-5; D may be TRBD2 (6 bases). CDR1 and CDR2 from the germline V gene are SGHRS and YFSETQ. The V end was cut by 1 base, the J end by 3 bases, with 10 bases between. CDR3 length: 14 residues. The CDR3 loop is CASSLLPSEETQYF. The CDR3 DNA reads TGCGCCAGCAGCTTGCTTCCTAGCGAAGAGACCCAGTACTTC.

The chain carries TRBV20-1 and TRBJ2-1; 16 bases match TRBD2. This CDR3 is built from 15 residues. Germline V CDR1 and CDR2: DFQATT, SNEGSKA (reference sequence). V was clipped by 5 bases and J by 5 bases; unmatched bases: 3. This CDR3 is CSASGTSGRDNEQFF. The DNA for the CDR3 is TGCAGTGCTTCCGGGACTAGCGGGAGGGACAATGAGCAGTTCTTC.

This clonotype was recorded many times. V usage is TRBV10-3 and J usage is TRBJ1-5, with 7 bases that match TRBD1. After removal of 10 bases from V and 0 bases from J, the junction contained 9 bases not matched to a gene. CDR1 and CDR2 (germline): ENHRY, SYGVKD. CDR3 length: 15 residues. Written as DNA, the CDR3 is TGTGCCAGCGCCCAGGGGGAGTTTAGCAATCAGCCCCAGCATTTT. Its translation is CASAQGEFSNQPQHF.

A few counts support this clonotype. V gene TRBV2 combines with J gene TRBJ2-1, with 11 bases that match TRBD2. This CDR3 contains 14 residues. Per germline, CDR1 SNHLY and CDR2 FYNNEI. V was clipped by 4 bases and J by 10 bases; unmatched bases: 6. CDR3 nucleotide sequence: TGTGCCAGCAGTGTAGAACTAGCGGGGGCCGAGCAGTTCTTC. This gives the protein CASSVELAGAEQFF. Full variable domain (missing parts from reference TRBV2 and TRBJ2-1): EPEVTQTPSHQVTQMGQEVILRCVPISNHLYFYWYRQILGQKVEFLVSFYNNEISEKSEIFDDQFSVERPDGSNFTLKIRSTKLEDSAMYFCASSVELAGAEQFFGPGTRLTVL.

The V call is TRBV12-3 or TRBV12-4, the J call TRBJ2-1; TRBD2 is a possible D gene (5 bases). CDR3 length: 11 amino acids. Between the trimmed V and J ends, which lost 7 bases and 6 bases, there was a span of 7 bases. CDR3 nucleotide sequence: TGTGCCAGCACTAGCAGCAATGAGCAGTTCTTC. It translates to CASTSSNEQFF.

This clonotype was seen at least ten times. The junction and the germline gene differ at one end; a read error may be behind it. The rearrangement joins TRBV5-1 to TRBJ2-2; perhaps TRBD1 as D (5 bases). The CDR3 runs 16 residues. Germline V gives CDR1 SGHRS, CDR2 YFSETQ. The CDR3 is CASSLAPTGNTGELFF. CDR3 nucleotide sequence: TGCGCCAGCAGTTTGGCACCAACAGGGAACACCGGGGAGCTGTTTTTT. The complete variable domain, with remaining parts taken from reference TRBV5-1 and TRBJ2-2, reads KAGVTQTPRYLIKTRGQQVTLSCSPISGHRSVSWYQQTPGQGLQFLFEYFSETQRNKGNFPGRFSGRQFSNSRSEMNVSTLELGDSALYLCASSLAPTGNTGELFFGEGSRLTVL.

This clonotype was detected ten times or more. An end of the junction does not agree with germline; a read error may underlie this. This chain joins TRBV18 and TRBJ2-1, with 7 bases fitting TRBD2. Germline CDR1 and CDR2: KGHSH and LQKENI. This CDR3 contains 16 residues. CDR3 amino acids: CASSPPTASGYNEQFF. The CDR3 nucleotides read TGTGCCAGCTCACCACCGACGGCTAGCGGATACAATGAACAGTTCTTC.

The chain is built from TRBV19 and TRBJ1-5; D not resolved. The CDR3 extends over 15 amino acids. V was pared by 6 bases and J by 0 bases, with 12 bases between. The V gene's germline CDR1 is LNHDA and CDR2 SQIVND (reference sequence). The DNA of the CDR3 is TGTGCCAGTAGGAGGTCAACGATTAGCAATCAGCCCCAGCATTTT. Translating it yields CASRRSTISNQPQHF.

This clonotype has ten or more counts. The rearrangement joins TRBV7-8 to TRBJ2-7; D unresolved. This CDR3 is built from 13 residues. Trimming shortened V by 0 bases and J by 6 bases, and 9 bases separated the two germline ends. The germline gives CDR1 SGHVS, CDR2 FQNEAQ. The CDR3 DNA sequence: TGTGCCAGCAGCTTAGCCGTGGGCCGCGAGCAGTACTTC. Translating it yields CASSLAVGREQYF.

The chain carries TRBV20-1 and TRBJ2-1; D perhaps matches TRBD2 (5 bases). This CDR3 has 13 residues. Trimming removed 5 bases from V and 3 bases from J, with 11 bases in between. Germline CDR1 is DFQATT and CDR2 is SNEGSKA (reference sequence). The CDR3 DNA follows: TGCAGTGCTCCCACGGACTTCTACAATGAGCAGTTCTTC. This gives the protein CSAPTDFYNEQFF.

This clonotype showed up many times. The chain employs TRBV7-6 and TRBJ2-1, with TRBD1 as a possible D gene (5 bases). V was pared by 5 bases and J by 8 bases, with 16 bases between. This CDR3 has 14 amino acids. The germline CDR1 and CDR2 sequences are SGHVS and FNYEAQ. The CDR3 here is CASSPDGAVYEQFF. In nucleotides, the CDR3 is TGTGCCAGCAGCCCCGATGGGGCGGTCTATGAGCAGTTCTTC. Filled out from reference TRBV7-6 and TRBJ2-1, the complete variable domain reads GAGVSQSPRYKVTKRGQDVALRCDPISGHVSLYWYRQALGQGPEFLTYFNYEAQQDKSGLPNDRFSAERPEGSISTLTIQRTEQRDSAMYRCASSPDGAVYEQFFGPGTRLTVL.

V and J are TRBV5-5 and TRBJ2-7; D is uncertain. This CDR3 has 15 amino acids. V lost 0 bases and J lost 1, with 11 bases in between. CDR1 and CDR2 (germline): SGHKS, YYEKEE (reference sequence). CDR3 in DNA: TGTGCCAGCAGCTTGGTGGCTGTCCCTTCCTACGAGCAGTACTTC. Amino acid sequence: CASSLVAVPSYEQYF.

This clonotype was picked up many times. This rearrangement joins TRBV7-8 to TRBJ1-5, with TRBD1 matching over 9 bases. This CDR3 comprises 13 residues. V dropped 8 bases and J dropped 7; count of bases not matched to a gene: 6. CDR1 SGHVS and CDR2 FQNEAQ come from the germline V gene. CDR3 loop: CASSRDRAQPQHF. CDR3 sequence (DNA): TGTGCCAGCTCCCGGGACAGGGCCCAGCCCCAGCATTTT. The full variable domain, rest sourced from reference TRBV7-8 and TRBJ1-5, is GAGVSQSPRYKVAKRGQDVALRCDPISGHVSLFWYQQALGQGPEFLTYFQNEAQLDKSGLPSDRFFAERPEGSVSTLKIQRTQQEDSAVYLCASSRDRAQPQHFGDGTRLSIL.

In this sample, this clonotype turned up many times. The genes are TRBV20-1 and TRBJ2-3; weak D call: TRBD1 (6 bases). The CDR3 sequence is 16 residues long. Germline lookup yields CDR1 DFQATT and CDR2 SNEGSKA (reference sequence). Trimming shortened V by 5 bases and J by 0 bases, and 18 bases separated the two germline ends. The CDR3 nucleotides read TGCAGTGCTCCGAACCCCCGACAGGCTAGCACAGATACGCAGTATTTT. Translating it yields CSAPNPRQASTDTQYF.

This clonotype was seen only a few times. The chain employs TRBV12-5 and TRBJ1-4, with 7 bases aligning to TRBD1. Trimming took 2 bases from V and 3 from J; bases not matched to a gene: 9. Germline CDR1 reads LGHNT; CDR2 reads FRNRAP. The CDR3 length is 17 residues. The CDR3: CASGLRRGLGANEKLFF. The CDR3 nucleotides read TGTGCTAGTGGTTTGCGGAGGGGGCTTGGAGCTAATGAAAAACTGTTTTTT.

J is TRBJ1-5 and V is TRBV6-6, with D perhaps TRBD1 (5 bases). Germline V gene lookup returns CDR1 MNHNY and CDR2 SVGAGI (reference sequence). V was trimmed by 5 bases and J by 0 bases, leaving 14 bases between them. The CDR3 loop spans 16 amino acids. The chain's CDR3 is CASSQRGRSSNQPQHF. In nucleotides, the CDR3 is TGTGCCAGCAGTCAACGGGGCAGGAGTAGCAATCAGCCCCAGCATTTT.

This clonotype was observed at least ten times. The chain recombines TRBV7-2 with TRBJ2-5; 9 bases match TRBD2. V was pared by 7 bases and J by 5 bases, with 11 bases of the junction left unmatched. Germline CDR1 is SGHTA and CDR2 is FQGNSA. The CDR3 runs to 15 residues. CDR3 coding DNA: TGTGCCAGCAACCGCGGGAGGGCCCTCGTGGAGACCCAGTACTTC. Translating gives CASNRGRALVETQYF.

To note about this clonotype: A read error may account for a junction end that differs from germline. V is TRBV4-2 and J is TRBJ1-4; D not resolved. The CDR3 is 14 residues long. Germline V gene lookup returns CDR1 LGHNA and CDR2 YNFKEQ. The CDR3: CANSNREIEEKLFF. The DNA for the CDR3 is TGTGCCAACAGCAACCGGGAGATCGAGGAAAAACTGTTTTTT.

Ten or more counts support this clonotype. The chain has TRBV11-3 and TRBJ2-2; the D is unclear. The CDR3 runs 15 residues. The germline V and J ends were trimmed by 3 bases and 1 base, with 9 bases remaining between them. Germline CDR1 and CDR2: SGHNT and YENEEA. Here the CDR3 reads CASSFSFGNTGELFF. CDR3 DNA sequence: TGTGCCAGCAGCTTCTCCTTTGGGAACACCGGGGAGCTGTTTTTT.

V usage is TRBV3-1 and J usage is TRBJ2-1; tentatively, D is TRBD1 (6 bases). The CDR3 has 14 amino acids. Germline V gene lookup returns CDR1 LGHDT and CDR2 YNNKEL (reference sequence). V lost 4 bases, J lost 4 bases, and 11 bases lay in between. The CDR3 coding sequence is TGTGCCAGCAGCCTCAACGACAGGTACAATGAGCAGTTCTTC. It codes for CASSLNDRYNEQFF.

The rearrangement links TRBV29-1 to TRBJ1-4; unclear D gene. This CDR3 has 12 amino acids. From germline, CDR1 is SQVTM and CDR2 ANQGSEA. V lost 7 bases and J lost 5, with 11 bases in between. CDR3 nucleotides: TGCAGCGCCGGGCGGGAGAATGAAAAACTGTTTTTT. This gives the protein CSAGRENEKLFF.

This clonotype was counted ten times or more. The CDR3, as DNA: TGTGCCAGCAGCTTGCCCGGGAATAGCGGAAAGACCCAGTACTTC. Translating gives CASSLPGNSGKTQYF. The chain is built from TRBV5-4 and TRBJ2-5, with a possible D match to TRBD2 (6 bases). The CDR3 sequence is 15 residues long. Trimming took 1 base from V and 6 from J, leaving 16 bases between them. Looked up from germline, CDR1 is SGHNT and CDR2 is YYREEE (reference sequence).

This clonotype was counted many times. The chain has TRBV7-9 and TRBJ2-5; D remains ambiguous. The CDR3 has 14 amino acids. V lost 5 bases and J lost 0, with 10 bases in between. The V gene's germline CDR1 is SEHNR and CDR2 FQNEAQ (reference sequence). CDR3 nucleotide sequence: TGTGCCAGCAGCCAGCCCTTAAACCAAGAGACCCAGTACTTC. Translated, it gives CASSQPLNQETQYF.

The V call is TRBV12-5, the J call TRBJ2-7; D is undetermined. The CDR3 is made up of 10 amino acids. V was cut by 5 bases and J by 5 bases, with 4 bases left in between. Germline CDR1 reads LGHNT; CDR2 reads FRNRAP. CDR3 protein: CASGEDEQYF. CDR3 coding DNA: TGTGCTAGTGGTGAAGACGAGCAGTACTTC.

The J gene is TRBJ1-1, the V gene TRBV19, with D possibly matching TRBD1 (6 bases). From germline, CDR1 is LNHDA and CDR2 SQIVND (reference sequence). Trimming removed 4 bases from V and 4 bases from J, with 13 bases in between. The CDR3 covers 14 residues. The CDR3 nucleotides are TGTGCCAGTAGTAAAGGGGGTCAAGGCACTGAAGCTTTCTTT. This translates into CASSKGGQGTEAFF.

This chain connects TRBV20-1 to TRBJ2-7; TRBD2 aligns across 7 bases. The CDR3 spans 15 residues. Germline trimming cut 0 bases from V and 2 bases from J; bases unmatched to any gene: 7. The germline V gene has CDR1 DFQATT and CDR2 SNEGSKA (reference sequence). CDR3 nucleotides: TGCAGTGCTAGAGATTTCGGGGGAGGGGCCTACGAGCAGTACTTC. It translates to CSARDFGGGAYEQYF.

This clonotype was counted at least ten times. The chain is built from TRBV19 and TRBJ2-1; TRBD2 agrees at 8 bases. The CDR3 runs to 14 residues. In germline, CDR1 is LNHDA, CDR2 SQIVND (reference sequence). Germline trimming cut 8 bases from V and 9 bases from J; bases unmatched to any gene: 12. The CDR3 sequence is CASALTGGWAEQFF. DNA for the CDR3: TGTGCCAGTGCTTTAACGGGAGGGTGGGCTGAGCAGTTCTTC.

This clonotype was observed at least ten times. This chain links TRBV7-9 with TRBJ1-2, with D unresolved. The CDR3 totals 15 residues. Germline assignment: CDR1 SEHNR and CDR2 FQNEAQ (reference sequence). Between the trimmed V and J ends, which lost 5 bases and 5 bases, there was a span of 18 bases. CDR3 residues: CASSGTPRGGYGYTF. CDR3 coding DNA: TGTGCCAGCAGCGGAACGCCCCGGGGTGGGTATGGCTACACCTTC.

This clonotype was picked up a small number of times. J is TRBJ1-1 and V is TRBV30; no clear D gene. V was pared by 1 base and J by 6 bases, with 15 bases between. CDR1 and CDR2 from the germline V gene are GTSNPN and SVGIG (reference sequence). The CDR3 loop spans 14 amino acids. CDR3 region: CAWSAWSGSSEAFF. The CDR3 DNA reads TGTGCCTGGAGTGCCTGGTCGGGGAGCTCTGAAGCTTTCTTT.